The rows below give T cell receptor beta chains drawn from one sample of a study of blood T cell repertoires in COVID-19. Clones were read by immunoSEQ multiplex PCR, and TCRdb kept only the in-frame ones, dropping some. The sample includes more than 250,000 clones, approximately 90% of them seen just once. Sequenced material: PBMCs or T cells enriched from blood (not recorded which). These TCRs come from a woman in her forties with acute COVID-19. Both conserved end residues are part of each CDR3. D genes are given only for firm matches.

v_call	j_call	d_call	cdr3_nt	cdr3_aa
TRBV9	TRBJ1-4	.	TGTGCCAGCAGCGTAGGGGACATAGATGAAAAACTGTTTTTT	CASSVGDIDEKLFF
TRBV30	TRBJ1-6	.	TGTGCCTGGAGTGTACGCCGGGGTTCACCCCTCCACTTT	CAWSVRRGSPLHF
TRBV11-3	TRBJ2-1	.	TGTGCCAGCAGGACTAGTAACGAGCAGTTCTTC	CASRTSNEQFF
TRBV20-1	TRBJ2-1	.	TGCAGTGCGGAGCGGTTTGAGCAGTTCTTC	CSAERFEQFF
TRBV3-1/TRBV3-2	TRBJ1-3	.	TGTGCCAGCAGCCAAGATCTAGGGAGGCGGAGAAACACCATATATTTT	CASSQDLGRRRNTIYF
TRBV12-5	TRBJ1-1	.	TGTGCTAGTGGGAGGGACACCAACACTGAAGCTTTCTTT	CASGRDTNTEAFF
TRBV5-1	TRBJ2-5	TRBD2	TGCGCCAGCAGCTTGGAACTAGCGGGAGTGGGGACCCAGTACTTC	CASSLELAGVGTQYF
TRBV27	TRBJ2-1	.	TGTGCCAGCAGTATCCTACGTGGAGGGGGCCCCAATGAGCAGTTCTTC	CASSILRGGGPNEQFF
TRBV5-4	TRBJ2-1	TRBD2	TGTGCCAGCGCCGTCTCCGGGAGGGCCTCCTACAATGAGCAGTTCTTC	CASAVSGRASYNEQFF
TRBV2	TRBJ1-2	.	TGTGCCAGCAGACCGGACTCCGGCGGGTATGGCTACACCTTC	CASRPDSGGYGYTF
TRBV30	TRBJ1-6	.	TGTGCCTGGAACCTAGGTGGCAACTCCTATAATTCACCCCTCCACTTT	CAWNLGGNSYNSPLHF
TRBV24-1	TRBJ2-2	.	TGTGCCACCAGTGATTCGAGGAGAGATAACACCGGGGAGCTGTTTTTT	CATSDSRRDNTGELFF
TRBV5-6	TRBJ1-1	.	TGTGCCAGCAGCTTGGGGGGAGGGGACACTGAAGCTTTCTTT	CASSLGGGDTEAFF
TRBV10-3	TRBJ1-1	.	TGTGCCATCAGTGAGTCAAACCTCCAGGGAACGAACACTGAAGCTTTCTTT	CAISESNLQGTNTEAFF
TRBV2	TRBJ1-6	.	TGTGCCAGCAGGGGAGTTTTAGGCTCACCCCTCCACTTT	CASRGVLGSPLHF
TRBV5-1	TRBJ2-2	TRBD1	TGCGCCAGCAGCTTGGTTCCAGGGGGTTTATCCGGGGAGCTGTTTTTT	CASSLVPGGLSGELFF